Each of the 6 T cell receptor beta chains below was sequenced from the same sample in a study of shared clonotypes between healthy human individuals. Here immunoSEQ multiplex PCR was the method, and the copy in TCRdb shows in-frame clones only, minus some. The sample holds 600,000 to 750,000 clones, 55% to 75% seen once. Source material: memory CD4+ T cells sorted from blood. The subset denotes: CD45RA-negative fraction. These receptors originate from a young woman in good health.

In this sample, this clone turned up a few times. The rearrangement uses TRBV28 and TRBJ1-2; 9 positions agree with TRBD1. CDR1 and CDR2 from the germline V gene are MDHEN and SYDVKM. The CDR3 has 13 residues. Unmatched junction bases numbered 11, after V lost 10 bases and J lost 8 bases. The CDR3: CATLWDRVRGYTF. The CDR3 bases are TGTGCCACTCTATGGGACAGGGTAAGGGGCTACACCTTC.

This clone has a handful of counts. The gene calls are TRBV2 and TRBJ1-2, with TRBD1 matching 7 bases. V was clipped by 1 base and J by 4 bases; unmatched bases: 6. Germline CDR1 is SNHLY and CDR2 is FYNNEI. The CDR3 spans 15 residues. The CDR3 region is CASSEGQGFGYGYTF. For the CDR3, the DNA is TGTGCCAGCAGTGAAGGACAGGGTTTTGGCTATGGCTACACCTTC.

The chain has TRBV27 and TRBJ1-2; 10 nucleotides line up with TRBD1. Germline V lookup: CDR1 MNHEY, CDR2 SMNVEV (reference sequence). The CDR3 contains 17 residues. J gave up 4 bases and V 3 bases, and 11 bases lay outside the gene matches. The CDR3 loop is CASSLFGTGEVSYGYTF. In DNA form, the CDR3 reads TGTGCCAGCAGTTTGTTTGGGACAGGGGAAGTTAGCTATGGCTACACCTTC.

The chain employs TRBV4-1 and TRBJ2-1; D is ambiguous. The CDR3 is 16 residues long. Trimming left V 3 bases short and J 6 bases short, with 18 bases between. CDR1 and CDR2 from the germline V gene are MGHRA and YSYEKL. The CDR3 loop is CASSQFHIGISNEQFF. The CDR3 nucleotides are TGCGCCAGCAGCCAGTTCCATATTGGGATAAGCAATGAGCAGTTCTTC.

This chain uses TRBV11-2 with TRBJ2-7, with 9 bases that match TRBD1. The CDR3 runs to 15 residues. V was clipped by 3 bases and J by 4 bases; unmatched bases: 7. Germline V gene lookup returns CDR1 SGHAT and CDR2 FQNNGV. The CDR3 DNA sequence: TGTGCCAGCAGCTTTGCGGGACAGGGAGCATACGAGCAGTACTTC. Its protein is CASSFAGQGAYEQYF.

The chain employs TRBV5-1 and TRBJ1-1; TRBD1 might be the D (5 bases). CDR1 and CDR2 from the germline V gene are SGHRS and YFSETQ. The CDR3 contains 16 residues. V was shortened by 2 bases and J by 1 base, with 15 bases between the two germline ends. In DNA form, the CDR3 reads TGCGCCAGCAGCTTTGGGCCGTGGGGGACGAACACTGAAGCTTTCTTT. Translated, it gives CASSFGPWGTNTEAFF.